These T cell receptor beta chains were read from a single sample in a study of shared clonotypes between healthy human individuals. Generated by immunoSEQ multiplex PCR, the TCRdb table keeps only in-frame clones and is missing some. The data show approximately 600,000 clones, 95% seen once. The sequenced sample was naive CD8+ T cells sorted from blood. The receptors were gathered from a woman in her twenties or thirties in good health. Both conserved end residues are part of each CDR3. Each record gives: J gene, V gene, CDR3 protein.

TRBJ1-1,TRBV4-2,CASSQDQGSEAFF
TRBJ1-5,TRBV28,CASSYQGAGPQHF
TRBJ2-4,TRBV13,CASSLQISLAKNIQYF
TRBJ1-1,TRBV20-1,CSASLGAFF
TRBJ2-7,TRBV6-5,CASSYSMEAYEQYF
TRBJ1-2,TRBV10-3,CAILADDLGYTF
TRBJ2-2,TRBV27,CASSSSGRAYTGELFF
TRBJ2-7,TRBV5-4,CASSFRGANEQYF
TRBJ1-5,TRBV28,CASSLMGNQPQHF
TRBJ2-7,TRBV27,CASSLAGDGYEQYF
TRBJ2-4,TRBV5-4,CASSFDGGDKNIQYF
TRBJ2-7,TRBV27,CASSSRTSAGNEQYF
TRBJ2-1,TRBV9,CASSVSGPSYNEQFF
NA,TRBV19,CATAPGTVSYEQYF
TRBJ2-2,TRBV18,CASSPRFSRNGELFF
TRBJ2-7,TRBV7-9,CASSSPSGMFDEQYF
TRBJ1-1,TRBV4-2,CASSHGFGTGGTEAFF
TRBJ2-7,TRBV11-3,CASSLVHSEQYF
NA,TRBV28,CASTDGYEQYF
TRBJ2-5,TRBV5-5,CASSLYQETQYF
TRBJ1-1,TRBV29-1,CSERGLDTEAFF
TRBJ2-7,TRBV9,CASSVTTGAKQYF
TRBJ2-3,TRBV11-1,CASSLGGTSPGDTQYF
TRBJ2-1,TRBV7-3,CASSNAGTPDNEQFF
TRBJ2-7,TRBV10-2,CASSLTGELSYEQYF
TRBJ2-7,TRBV6-5,CASSPRARDHYEQYF
TRBJ2-7,TRBV10-3,CATTAQMDRDPYEQYF
TRBJ2-7,TRBV29-1,CSTQGGEGRYEQYF
TRBJ2-1,TRBV11-2,CASHGPDREYNEQFF
TRBJ1-5,TRBV27,CASSSGVWQPQHF
TRBJ1-2,TRBV5-1,CASSYQTGIRNYGYTF
TRBJ2-2,TRBV27,CASRSTGELFF
TRBJ2-7,TRBV5-4,CASSGMWGSSYEQYF
TRBJ2-7,TRBV9,CASSSGTDYEQYF
TRBJ2-7,TRBV28,CASSFWRGRTYEQYF
TRBJ2-7,TRBV27,CASRPGTSGRAGEQYF
TRBJ1-4,TRBV19,CASSNGGQGALQGKLFF
TRBJ1-2,TRBV5-4,CASSLADRVSSYTF
TRBJ2-7,TRBV27,CASSASFGTAFYEQYF
TRBJ2-1,TRBV7-3,CASSLGTEQFF
TRBJ1-5,TRBV19,CASSILGPVTNQPQHF
TRBJ2-7,TRBV5-1,CASSPRDRPSYEQYF
TRBJ1-1,TRBV21-1,CASSKDTEAFF
TRBJ2-3,TRBV28,CASSSARLAGGSTDTQYF
TRBJ2-2,TRBV6-6,CASTTNTGELFF
TRBJ2-7,TRBV6-1,CASTQLGTGLYEQYF
TRBJ2-5,TRBV7-9,CASSTDREETQYF
TRBJ1-4,TRBV6-6,CASTGTGGEKLFF
TRBJ1-5,TRBV27,CASSLSTGFQPQHF
TRBJ2-7,TRBV28,CASSLSPGPTYEQYF
TRBJ1-2,TRBV29-1,CSVVGQGVNYGYTF